These 16 T cell receptor beta chains were all obtained from the same sample, sequenced in a study of blood T cell repertoires in COVID-19. The repertoire was sequenced with immunoSEQ multiplex PCR; TCRdb's copy has only in-frame clones and lacks some. The repertoire holds about 58,000 clones, about 83% seen once, with 4.7% in the top ten. Material for sequencing was peripheral blood. These receptor sequences come from a man aged 35-49 years with active COVID-19.

This rearrangement joins TRBV2 to TRBJ1-1; D is unresolved. The CDR3 has 15 amino acids. Trimming took off 0 bases at V and 4 bases at J, with 12 bases between the two ends. Germline lookup yields CDR1 SNHLY and CDR2 FYNNEI. CDR3 nucleotides: TGTGCCAGCAGTGAAGCACGGCAGACGGGCACTGAAGCTTTCTTT. It codes for CASSEARQTGTEAFF.

The gene calls are TRBV7-3 and TRBJ2-1, with 9 bases lining up with TRBD2. Germline CDR1 reads SGHTA; CDR2 reads FQGTGA. V lost 10 bases, J lost 8 bases, and 9 bases stayed unmatched. CDR3 length: 13 residues. In DNA, the CDR3 is TGTGCCACCGAGCGGGAGGTCGGGGATGAGCAGTTCTTC. It yields the protein CATEREVGDEQFF.

CDR3 bases: TGTGCCAGCTCCCCTCGGGGGACAGGGGATGAAAAACTGTTTTTT. Amino acids: CASSPRGTGDEKLFF. The rearrangement links TRBV18 to TRBJ1-4, with 10 bases matching TRBD1. The ends lost 6 bases at V and 6 bases at J; junction bases unmatched: 7. The CDR3 sequence is 15 residues long. Germline V lookup: CDR1 KGHSH, CDR2 LQKENI.

The CDR3 nucleotides read TGTGCCAGCAGCTTAGACAGGGAACAGCCCCAGCATTTT. This gives the protein CASSLDREQPQHF. The rearrangement links TRBV7-3 to TRBJ1-5, with TRBD1 matching 7 bases. The V and J ends lost 2 bases and 7 bases, in that order; junction bases with no gene match: 2. This CDR3 is built from 13 residues. Per germline, CDR1 SGHTA and CDR2 FQGTGA.

This rearrangement joins TRBV28 to TRBJ2-4; possibly TRBD2 for D (6 bases). This CDR3 spans 15 amino acids. Trimming cost V 3 bases and J 4 bases, with 13 bases left between them. Germline V CDR1 and CDR2: MDHEN, SYDVKM. CDR3 bases: TGTGCCAGCAGTTTCTTCCCCCGGGGGAAAAACATTCAGTACTTC. Residues: CASSFFPRGKNIQYF.

This chain uses TRBV29-1 with TRBJ1-2; 7 bases align to TRBD1. Germline V lookup: CDR1 SQVTM, CDR2 ANQGSEA. This CDR3 region has 15 residues. Unmatched junction bases numbered 14, after V lost 7 bases and J lost 3 bases. In DNA form, the CDR3 reads TGCAGCGCTCCATGGAGAAAGGGACAGTACTATGGCTACACCTTC. Encoded protein: CSAPWRKGQYYGYTF.

The V call is TRBV28, the J call TRBJ2-7, with 12 bases matching TRBD2. Per germline, CDR1 MDHEN and CDR2 SYDVKM. The CDR3 is 14 amino acids. The V and J ends lost 6 bases and 3 bases, in that order; junction bases with no gene match: 3. CDR3 sequence: CASSRLAGVYEQYF. The CDR3 DNA follows: TGTGCCAGCAGCAGACTAGCGGGAGTCTACGAGCAGTACTTC.

The chain uses TRBV18 and TRBJ1-2; D unclear. This CDR3 is 17 amino acids long. The germline gives CDR1 KGHSH, CDR2 LQKENI. The V and J ends lost 0 bases and 5 bases respectively, with 19 bases between them. This CDR3 reads CASSPPGFQSHIYGYTF. DNA for the CDR3: TGTGCCAGCTCACCACCCGGGTTCCAGTCTCATATTTATGGCTACACCTTC.

The rearrangement uses TRBV21-1 and TRBJ1-4; TRBD1 is taken as the D call from the table, unchecked against the DNA. TRBV21-1 is assigned pseudogene status. CDR3 size: 16 residues. The CDR3 DNA reads as TGTGCCAGCAGCAAAATACGGGCAGGGTCGGATGAAAAACTGTTTTTT. Its protein product is CASSKIRAGSDEKLFF.

The genes are TRBV30 and TRBJ1-1, with D possibly TRBD1 on 5 matching bases. The CDR3 has 11 residues. Trimming took 8 bases from V and 4 from J, leaving 11 bases between them. CDR1 is GTSNPN, CDR2 SVGIG, per germline (reference sequence). The CDR3 DNA sequence: TGTGCCGGGGCCCGGGGCACTGAAGCTTTCTTT. It codes for CAGARGTEAFF.

This chain uses TRBV6-5 with TRBJ1-5; D unclear. Per germline, CDR1 MNHEY and CDR2 SVGAGI. V gave up 6 bases and J gave up 1 base, with 13 bases separating them. The CDR3 consists of 15 residues. This CDR3 reads CASRPGFGSNQPQHF. CDR3 sequence (DNA): TGTGCCAGCAGACCGGGTTTCGGGAGCAATCAGCCCCAGCATTTT.

This chain uses TRBV5-1 with TRBJ1-1; TRBD1 matches at 12 bases. CDR1 SGHRS and CDR2 YFSETQ come from the germline V gene. The CDR3 totals 16 residues. V shed 3 bases and J 4 bases; nucleotides not matched to a gene: 7. CDR3 protein: CASSSEGTGGGTEAFF. CDR3 in DNA: TGCGCCAGCAGCTCCGAGGGGACAGGGGGCGGCACTGAAGCTTTCTTT.

The rearrangement uses TRBV10-2 and TRBJ1-2; 8 bases agree with TRBD1. Trimming removed 2 bases from V and 8 bases from J; junction bases left unmatched: 7. The CDR3 has 14 residues. In germline, CDR1 is WSHSY, CDR2 SAAADI. The CDR3 here is CASSEAAGGRGYTF. The CDR3 region has the DNA TGCGCCAGCAGTGAGGCGGCAGGGGGCAGAGGCTACACCTTC.

The V call is TRBV5-1, the J call TRBJ1-4; TRBD1 matches at 9 bases. V trimming: 4 bases; J trimming: 3 bases; junction bases outside the gene matches: 10. Germline CDR1 is SGHRS and CDR2 is YFSETQ. This CDR3 is 17 amino acids long. This CDR3 reads CASSRGQGEGANEKLFF. CDR3 nucleotides: TGCGCCAGCAGCAGGGGACAGGGTGAGGGTGCTAATGAAAAACTGTTTTTT.

This chain uses TRBV3-1 (or the pseudogene TRBV3-2) with TRBJ1-1; a weak D match, TRBD1 (6 bases). This CDR3 region has 14 residues. Trimming took off 0 bases at V and 9 bases at J, with 14 bases between the two ends. The germline V gene has CDR1 LGHDT and CDR2 YNNKEL (reference sequence). The CDR3 protein is CASSQDRRGTKAFF. CDR3 DNA: TGTGCCAGCAGCCAAGATCGGAGAGGGACAAAAGCTTTCTTT.

The rearrangement links TRBV9 to TRBJ1-4, with 10 bases fitting TRBD1. CDR3 length equals 15 residues. CDR1 is SGDLS and CDR2 is YYNGEE in the germline V gene. V shed 4 bases, J shed 8 bases, and the junction held 8 bases outside the gene matches. The CDR3 is CASSRRQGAGEKLFF. CDR3 nucleotide sequence: TGTGCCAGCAGCCGCAGACAGGGGGCTGGCGAAAAACTGTTTTTT. Based on the CDR3 plus reference TRBV9 and TRBJ1-4, the full variable domain is DSGVTQTPKHLITATGQRVTLRCSPRSGDLSVYWYQQSLDQGLQFLIQYYNGEERAKGNILERFSAQQFPDLHSELNLSSLELGDSALYFCASSRRQGAGEKLFFGSGTQLSVL.